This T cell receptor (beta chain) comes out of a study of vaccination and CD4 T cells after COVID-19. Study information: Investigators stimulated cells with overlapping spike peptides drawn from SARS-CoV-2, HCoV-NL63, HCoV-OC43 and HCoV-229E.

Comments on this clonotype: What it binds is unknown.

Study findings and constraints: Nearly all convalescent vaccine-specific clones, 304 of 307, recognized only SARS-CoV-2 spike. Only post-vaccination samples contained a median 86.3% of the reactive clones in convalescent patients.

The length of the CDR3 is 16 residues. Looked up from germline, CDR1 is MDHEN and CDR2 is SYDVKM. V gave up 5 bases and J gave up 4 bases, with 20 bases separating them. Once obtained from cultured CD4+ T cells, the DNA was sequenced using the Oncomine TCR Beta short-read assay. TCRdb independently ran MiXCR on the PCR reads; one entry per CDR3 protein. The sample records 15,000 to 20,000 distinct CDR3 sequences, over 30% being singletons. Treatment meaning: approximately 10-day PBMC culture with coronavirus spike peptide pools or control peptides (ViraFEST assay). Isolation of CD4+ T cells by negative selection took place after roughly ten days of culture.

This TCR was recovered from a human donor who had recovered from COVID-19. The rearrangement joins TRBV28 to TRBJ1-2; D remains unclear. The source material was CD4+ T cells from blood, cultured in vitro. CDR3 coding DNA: TGTGCCAGCAGTCCCCATCCGGGCCAAACCTCCTATGGCTACACCTTC. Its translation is CASSPHPGQTSYGYTF.